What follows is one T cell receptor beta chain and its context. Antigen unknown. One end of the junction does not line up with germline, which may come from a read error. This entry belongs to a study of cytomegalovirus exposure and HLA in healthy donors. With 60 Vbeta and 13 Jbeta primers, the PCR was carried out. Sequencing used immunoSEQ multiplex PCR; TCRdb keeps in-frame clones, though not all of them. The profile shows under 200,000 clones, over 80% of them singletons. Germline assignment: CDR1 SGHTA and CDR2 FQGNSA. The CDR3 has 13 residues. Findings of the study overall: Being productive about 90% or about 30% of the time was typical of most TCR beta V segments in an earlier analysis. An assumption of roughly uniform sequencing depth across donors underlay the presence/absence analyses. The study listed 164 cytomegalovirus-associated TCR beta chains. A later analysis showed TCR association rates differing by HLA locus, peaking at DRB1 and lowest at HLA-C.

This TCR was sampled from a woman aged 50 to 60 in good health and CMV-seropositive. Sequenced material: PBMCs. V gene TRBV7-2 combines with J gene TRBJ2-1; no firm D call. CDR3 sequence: CASSLDSNNEQFF. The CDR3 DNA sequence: TGTGCCAGCAGCTTAGACTCCAACAATGAGCAGTTCTTC.